This T cell receptor beta chain originates from a study of T cell responses to AZD1222 COVID-19 vaccine. Generated by immunoSEQ multiplex PCR, the TCRdb table keeps only in-frame clones and is missing some. The sample gives around 160,000 clones, about 93% of which show up once; approximately 0.64% is in the top ten. Germline CDR1 and CDR2: LGHDT and YNNKEL (reference sequence). Trimming removed 1 base from V and 5 bases from J, with 14 bases in between. CDR3 length: 15 residues. The sequencing used peripheral blood, collected on day 0 of AZD1222 vaccination. The source of this sequence is an adult in good health. The J gene is TRBJ2-5, the V gene TRBV3-1 (or the pseudogene TRBV3-2); no clear D. The CDR3 loop reads CASSQGIGLEETQYF. The CDR3 DNA reads TGTGCCAGCAGCCAAGGAATTGGCCTGGAGGAGACCCAGTACTTC.